These 21 T cell receptor beta chains share one sample of origin, sequenced in a study of cytomegalovirus exposure and HLA in healthy donors. PCR involved 60 Vbeta and 13 Jbeta primers. Some clones are missing from TCRdb's copy, which holds only in-frame ones; the method was immunoSEQ multiplex PCR. Its table lists under 70,000 clones. Sequenced sample: PBMCs. All receptors come from a young woman in good health and CMV-seropositive.

The chain combines TRBV5-3 with TRBJ2-7; D possibly corresponds to TRBD1 (6 bases). Being an ORF, TRBV5-3 has a function that is uncertain. V was shortened by 4 bases and J by 5 bases, with 16 bases between the two germline ends. This CDR3 has 14 amino acids. The chain's CDR3 is CARSLLGALHEQYF. CDR3 bases: TGTGCCAGAAGCCTTCTGGGGGCGCTCCACGAGCAGTACTTC.

V and J are TRBV15 and TRBJ2-7; D is unclear. The CDR3 totals 15 residues. Germline-derived CDR1 and CDR2 are LNHNV and YYDKDF (reference sequence). V shed 0 bases and J shed 2 bases, with 11 bases lying between them. CDR3: CATSRDLTSAYEQYF. CDR3 nucleotide sequence: TGTGCCACCAGCAGAGATCTGACGAGCGCCTACGAGCAGTACTTC.

V and J are TRBV11-1 and TRBJ1-6; D perhaps matches TRBD1 (5 bases). The CDR3 has 14 residues. V was cut by 4 bases and J by 6 bases, with 10 bases left in between. Per the germline V gene, CDR1 is SGHAT and CDR2 is FQDESV (reference sequence). The CDR3 sequence: CASSSQGANSPLHF. The CDR3 bases are TGTGCCAGCAGCTCGCAGGGCGCTAATTCACCCCTCCACTTT.

The chain carries TRBV7-9 and TRBJ2-7; 7 positions agree with TRBD1. Per the germline V gene, CDR1 is SEHNR and CDR2 is FQNEAQ (reference sequence). The CDR3 sequence is 13 residues long. Trimming cost V 1 base and J 5 bases; bases outside gene matches: 2. The CDR3 bases are TGTGCCAGCAGCTTAGACAGGGGCCACGAGCAGTACTTC. Translated: CASSLDRGHEQYF.

DNA for the CDR3: TGTGCCAGTAGTATTCGCGGCGGACATAACTATGGCTACACCTTC. This codes for CASSIRGGHNYGYTF. The chain links TRBV19 to TRBJ1-2, with D maybe TRBD1 (5 bases). V was clipped by 3 bases and J by 1 base, with 12 bases between them. The CDR3 consists of 15 residues. Germline values: CDR1 LNHDA, CDR2 SQIVND (reference sequence). The full variable domain, rest sourced from reference TRBV19 and TRBJ1-2, is DGGITQSPKYLFRKEGQNVTLSCEQNLNHDAMYWYRQDPGQGLRLIYYSQIVNDFQKGDIAEGYSVSREKKESFPLTVTSAQKNPTAFYLCASSIRGGHNYGYTFGSGTRLTVV.

This chain connects TRBV5-1 to TRBJ2-7; 9 positions match TRBD1. This CDR3 is built from 14 residues. V lost 4 bases and J lost 2; bases outside the gene matches: 4. Germline CDR1 reads SGHRS; CDR2 reads YFSETQ. The CDR3 DNA sequence: TGCGCCAGCAGCGGGGGACAGGGAGCCTACGAGCAGTACTTC. Translating it yields CASSGGQGAYEQYF.

This chain uses TRBV7-8 with TRBJ1-5; possible D gene TRBD1, 6 bases. Germline CDR1 reads SGHVS; CDR2 reads FQNEAQ. CDR3 length equals 13 residues. Trimming removed 5 bases at V and 3 bases at J, with 8 bases between. The DNA of the CDR3 is TGTGCCAGCAGCGCAGGGGTCAATCAGCCCCAGCATTTT. Amino acids: CASSAGVNQPQHF.

The DNA of the CDR3 is TGCATGGCTAGCCCTACAGATACGCAGTATTTT. Translating it yields CMASPTDTQYF. The V and J genes are TRBV20-1 and TRBJ2-3; D may be TRBD2 (5 bases). The CDR3 has 11 amino acids. Germline assignment: CDR1 DFQATT and CDR2 SNEGSKA (reference sequence).

The chain links TRBV7-9 to TRBJ1-1; tentative D call: TRBD1 (6 bases). V was trimmed by 4 bases and J by 4 bases, leaving 10 bases between them. Germline assignment: CDR1 SEHNR and CDR2 FQNEAQ (reference sequence). The CDR3 covers 13 residues. The CDR3 is CASSSRGVTEAFF. The CDR3 region has the DNA TGTGCCAGCAGCTCCAGGGGAGTCACTGAAGCTTTCTTT.

CDR3 coding DNA: TGTGCCTGGAGGGCGGGGGGCGCAGGGGGCTACACCTTC. It is translated as CAWRAGGAGGYTF. The rearrangement links TRBV30 to TRBJ1-2; D is perhaps TRBD1 (6 bases). The CDR3 is 13 residues long. Trimming removed 3 bases from V and 8 bases from J, with 16 bases in between. Germline V gene sequence: CDR1 GTSNPN, CDR2 SVGIG (reference sequence).

This chain joins TRBV5-4 and TRBJ2-7; TRBD1 matches at 9 bases. Germline values: CDR1 SGHNT, CDR2 YYREEE (reference sequence). This CDR3 spans 17 amino acids. The ends lost 4 bases at V and 0 bases at J; junction bases unmatched: 11. Here the CDR3 DNA reads TGTGCCAGCAGCGGGAGGGGGACAGGGCCAGGCTCCTACGAGCAGTACTTC. It encodes CASSGRGTGPGSYEQYF.

The V call is TRBV28, the J call TRBJ2-7, with D perhaps matching TRBD1 (6 bases). V dropped 11 bases and J dropped 0 bases, with 14 bases sitting between them. The germline V gene has CDR1 MDHEN and CDR2 SYDVKM. This CDR3 contains 13 residues. The CDR3 nucleotides are TGTGCCTCGGACAGTTCCCTCTCCTACGAGCAGTACTTC. Protein: CASDSSLSYEQYF.

Comment on this clone: One end of the junction does not line up with germline, which may come from a read error. The rearrangement uses TRBV30 and TRBJ1-6; the D gene is possibly TRBD1 (6 bases). CDR1 is GTSNPN, CDR2 SVGIG, per germline (reference sequence). The CDR3 totals 17 residues. In DNA, the CDR3 is TGTGCCTGGAGTGTACGTGGGATGGGGGCCTATAATTCACCCCTACACTTT. Its translation is CAWSVRGMGAYNSPLHF.

V gene TRBV7-9 combines with J gene TRBJ1-4, with no clear D. The CDR3 is made up of 17 amino acids. Germline V gives CDR1 SEHNR, CDR2 FQNEAQ (reference sequence). Deletions cut 7 bases from V and 1 base from J, with 19 bases between. Here the CDR3 reads CASTPGILGRTNEKLFF. CDR3 bases: TGTGCCAGCACCCCTGGAATCCTAGGTCGAACTAATGAAAAACTGTTTTTT.

The J gene is TRBJ2-3, the V gene TRBV4-2; D might be TRBD2 (6 bases). Germline-derived CDR1 and CDR2 are LGHNA and YNFKEQ. The CDR3 runs 16 residues. With 4 bases removed from V and 3 bases from J, the gap between germline ends came to 17 bases. The CDR3 DNA is TGTGCCAGCAGCCTTTCTAGCGCCCTCTCAACAGATACGCAGTATTTT. This gives the protein CASSLSSALSTDTQYF.

This CDR3 reads CASLAGSTDTQYF. In DNA form, the CDR3 reads TGTGCCAGCCTAGCGGGTAGCACAGATACGCAGTATTTT. This sequence joins TRBV13 and TRBJ2-3, with 8 bases lining up with TRBD2. J gave up 0 bases and V 8 bases, and 1 base lay outside the gene matches. The germline V gene has CDR1 PRHDT and CDR2 FYEKMQ (reference sequence). This CDR3 contains 13 residues.

The chain has TRBV6-5 and TRBJ1-2; D unclear. The CDR3 contains 13 residues. V was cut by 6 bases and J by 6 bases, with 14 bases left in between. Germline V lookup: CDR1 MNHEY, CDR2 SVGAGI. As DNA, the CDR3 is TGTGCCAGCAGAAAGCAAGAGGCGGATGGCTACACCTTC. The encoded protein is CASRKQEADGYTF.

J is TRBJ2-7 and V is TRBV13; 7 positions agree with TRBD2. The trim removed 5 bases at V and 3 bases at J, leaving 1 base unmatched. Germline V gene lookup returns CDR1 PRHDT and CDR2 FYEKMQ (reference sequence). The CDR3 runs 12 residues. This chain's CDR3 is CASSRTSYEQYF. The CDR3 bases are TGTGCCAGCAGCCGGACTAGCTACGAGCAGTACTTC.

V and J are TRBV9 and TRBJ1-3; D call uncertain. Per the germline V gene, CDR1 is SGDLS and CDR2 is YYNGEE. The CDR3 loop spans 13 amino acids. Trimming took off 2 bases at V and 8 bases at J, with 11 bases between the two ends. CDR3 coding DNA: TGTGCCAGCAGCGTGGGCCCCGGGGACACCATATATTTT. It is translated as CASSVGPGDTIYF.

V gene TRBV5-1 combines with J gene TRBJ1-1, with D hard to call. V was shortened by 4 bases and J by 7 bases, with 14 bases between the two germline ends. The length of the CDR3 is 13 residues. The germline CDR1 and CDR2 sequences are SGHRS and YFSETQ. CDR3 DNA: TGCGCCAGCAGCCCTGACGTAGGAGGTGAAGCTTTCTTT. Translated, it gives CASSPDVGGEAFF.

The chain joins TRBV19 to TRBJ2-7; 8 bases line up with TRBD1. Germline lookup yields CDR1 LNHDA and CDR2 SQIVND (reference sequence). Trimming removed 3 bases from V and 6 bases from J; junction bases left unmatched: 4. CDR3 length: 13 residues. CDR3 in amino acids: CASSIPGGFEQYF. CDR3 coding DNA: TGTGCCAGTAGTATTCCAGGGGGCTTCGAGCAGTACTTC. Using reference TRBV19 and TRBJ2-7 for the parts outside the CDR3, the full variable domain is DGGITQSPKYLFRKEGQNVTLSCEQNLNHDAMYWYRQDPGQGLRLIYYSQIVNDFQKGDIAEGYSVSREKKESFPLTVTSAQKNPTAFYLCASSIPGGFEQYFGPGTRLTVT.